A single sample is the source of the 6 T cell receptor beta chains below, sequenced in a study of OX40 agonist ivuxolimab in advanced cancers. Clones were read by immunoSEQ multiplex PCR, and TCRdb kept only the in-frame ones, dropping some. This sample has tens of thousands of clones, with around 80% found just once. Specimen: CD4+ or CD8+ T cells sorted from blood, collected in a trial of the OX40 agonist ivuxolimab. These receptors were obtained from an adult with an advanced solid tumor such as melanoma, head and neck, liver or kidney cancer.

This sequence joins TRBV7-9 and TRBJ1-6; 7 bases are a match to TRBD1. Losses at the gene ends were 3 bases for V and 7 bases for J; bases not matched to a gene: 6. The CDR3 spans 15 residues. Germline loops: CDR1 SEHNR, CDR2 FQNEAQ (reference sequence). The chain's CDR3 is CASSLEQGENSPLHF. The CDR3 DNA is TGTGCCAGCAGCTTGGAGCAGGGGGAAAATTCACCCCTCCACTTT.

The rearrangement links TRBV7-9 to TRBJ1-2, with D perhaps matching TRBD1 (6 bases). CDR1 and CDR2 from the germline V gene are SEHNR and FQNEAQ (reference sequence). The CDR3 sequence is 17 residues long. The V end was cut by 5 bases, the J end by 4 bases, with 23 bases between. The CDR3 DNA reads TGTGCCAGCAGCCGCCCCCCCCTGGAAACAGGGCCCTATGGCTACACCTTC. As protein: CASSRPPLETGPYGYTF. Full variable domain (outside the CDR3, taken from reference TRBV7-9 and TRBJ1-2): DTGVSQNPRHKITKRGQNVTFRCDPISEHNRLYWYRQTLGQGPEFLTYFQNEAQLEKSRLLSDRFSAERPKGSFSTLEIQRTEQGDSAMYLCASSRPPLETGPYGYTFGSGTRLTVV.

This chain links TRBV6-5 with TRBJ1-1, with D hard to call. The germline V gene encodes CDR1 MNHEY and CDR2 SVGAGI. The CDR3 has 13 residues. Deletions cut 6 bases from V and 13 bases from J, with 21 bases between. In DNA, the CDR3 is TGTGCCAGCAGCCGTCGGCCCCCTCCGCCGGTTTTCTTT. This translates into CASSRRPPPPVFF.

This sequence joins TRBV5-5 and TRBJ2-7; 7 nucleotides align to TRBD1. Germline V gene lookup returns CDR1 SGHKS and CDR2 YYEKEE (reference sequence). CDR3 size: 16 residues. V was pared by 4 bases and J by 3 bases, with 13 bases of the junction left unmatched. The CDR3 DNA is TGTGCCAGCAGCAGAGAAGGTTGGGCAGGGGGCTACGAGCAGTACTTC. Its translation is CASSREGWAGGYEQYF.

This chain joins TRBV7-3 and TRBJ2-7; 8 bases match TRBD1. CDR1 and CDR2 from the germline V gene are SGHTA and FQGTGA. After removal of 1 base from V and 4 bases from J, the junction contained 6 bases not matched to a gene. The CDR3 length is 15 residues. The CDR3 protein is CASSLNGQGGYEQYF. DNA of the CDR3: TGTGCCAGCAGCTTAAATGGACAGGGAGGATACGAGCAGTACTTC.

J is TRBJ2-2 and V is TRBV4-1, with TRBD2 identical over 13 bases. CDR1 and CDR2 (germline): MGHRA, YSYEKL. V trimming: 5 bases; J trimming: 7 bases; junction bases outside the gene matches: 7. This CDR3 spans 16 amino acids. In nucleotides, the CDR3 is TGCGCCAGCAGCTCAAGACTAGCGGGAGGAATCGGGGAGCTGTTTTTT. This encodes CASSSRLAGGIGELFF.